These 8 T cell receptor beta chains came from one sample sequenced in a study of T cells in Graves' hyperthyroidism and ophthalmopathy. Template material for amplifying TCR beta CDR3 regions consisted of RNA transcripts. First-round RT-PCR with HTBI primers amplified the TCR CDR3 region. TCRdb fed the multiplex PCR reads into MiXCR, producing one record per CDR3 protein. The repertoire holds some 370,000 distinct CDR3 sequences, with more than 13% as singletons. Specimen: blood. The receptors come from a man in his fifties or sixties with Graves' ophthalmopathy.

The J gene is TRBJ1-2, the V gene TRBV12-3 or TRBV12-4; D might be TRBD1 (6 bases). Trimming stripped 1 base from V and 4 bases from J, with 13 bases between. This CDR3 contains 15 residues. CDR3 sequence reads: CASSLDRTAFYGYTF. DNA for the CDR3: TGTGCCAGCAGTTTAGATAGGACAGCCTTCTATGGCTACACCTTC.

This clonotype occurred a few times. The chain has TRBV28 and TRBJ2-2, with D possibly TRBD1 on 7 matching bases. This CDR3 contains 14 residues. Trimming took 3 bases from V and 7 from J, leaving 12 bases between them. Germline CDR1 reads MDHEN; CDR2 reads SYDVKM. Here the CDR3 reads CASSFAGGIGELFF. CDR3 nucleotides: TGTGCCAGCAGTTTCGCAGGGGGGATCGGGGAGCTGTTTTTT.

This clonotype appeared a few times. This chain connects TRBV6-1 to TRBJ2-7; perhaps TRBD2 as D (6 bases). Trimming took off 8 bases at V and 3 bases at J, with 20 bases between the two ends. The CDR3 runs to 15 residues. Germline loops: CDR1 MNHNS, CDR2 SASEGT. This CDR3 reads CASRSWGEALYEQYF. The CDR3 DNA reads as TGTGCCAGCCGATCCTGGGGGGAGGCCCTCTACGAGCAGTACTTC.

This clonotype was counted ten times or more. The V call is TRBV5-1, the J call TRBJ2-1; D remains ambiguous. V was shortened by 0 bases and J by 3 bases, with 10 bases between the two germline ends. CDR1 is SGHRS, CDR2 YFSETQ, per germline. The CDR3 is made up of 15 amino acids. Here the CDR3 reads CASSLEWERYNEQFF. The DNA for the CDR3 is TGCGCCAGCAGCTTGGAATGGGAACGCTACAATGAGCAGTTCTTC.

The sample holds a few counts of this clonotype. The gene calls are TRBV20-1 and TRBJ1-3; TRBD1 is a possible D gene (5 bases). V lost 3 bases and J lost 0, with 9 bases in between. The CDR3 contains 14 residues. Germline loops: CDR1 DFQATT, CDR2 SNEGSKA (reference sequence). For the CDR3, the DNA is TGCAGTGCTAGTACAGGCCCCTCTGGAAACACCATATATTTT. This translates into CSASTGPSGNTIYF.

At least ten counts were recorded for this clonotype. This CDR3 is CASSFRTVFDTEAFF. CDR3 DNA sequence: TGTGCCAGCAGTTTCCGGACGGTCTTCGACACTGAAGCTTTCTTT. J is TRBJ1-1 and V is TRBV6-1; D uncertain. This CDR3 contains 15 residues. Trimming took 5 bases from V and 3 from J, leaving 16 bases between them. Germline CDR1 reads MNHNS; CDR2 reads SASEGT.

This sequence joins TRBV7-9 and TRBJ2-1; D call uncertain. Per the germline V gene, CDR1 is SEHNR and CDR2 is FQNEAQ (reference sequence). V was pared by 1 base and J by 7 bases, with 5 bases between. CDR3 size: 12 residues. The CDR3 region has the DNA TGTGCCAGCAGCTTAGGGAAAAATGAGCAGTTCTTC. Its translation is CASSLGKNEQFF.

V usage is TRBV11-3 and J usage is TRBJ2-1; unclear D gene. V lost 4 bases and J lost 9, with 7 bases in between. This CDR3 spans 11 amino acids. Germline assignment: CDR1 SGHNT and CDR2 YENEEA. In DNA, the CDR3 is TGTGCCAGCAGCTCCCAAATTGAGCAGTTCTTC. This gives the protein CASSSQIEQFF.